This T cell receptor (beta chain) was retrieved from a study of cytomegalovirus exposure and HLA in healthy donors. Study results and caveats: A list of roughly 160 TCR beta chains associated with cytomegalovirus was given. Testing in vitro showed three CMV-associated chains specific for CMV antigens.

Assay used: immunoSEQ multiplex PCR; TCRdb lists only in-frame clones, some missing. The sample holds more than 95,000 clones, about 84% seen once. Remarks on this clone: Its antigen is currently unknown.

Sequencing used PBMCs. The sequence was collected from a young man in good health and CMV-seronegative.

The CDR3 DNA reads TGTGCCAGCAGCCCCCCCGGGAAACAAACCGGGGAGCTGTTTTTT. It yields the protein CASSPPGKQTGELFF. This chain uses TRBV7-2 with TRBJ2-2, with D possibly matching TRBD2 (5 bases). CDR3 length: 15 residues. V was pared by 5 bases and J by 5 bases, with 15 bases between. Germline V gives CDR1 SGHTA, CDR2 FQGNSA.